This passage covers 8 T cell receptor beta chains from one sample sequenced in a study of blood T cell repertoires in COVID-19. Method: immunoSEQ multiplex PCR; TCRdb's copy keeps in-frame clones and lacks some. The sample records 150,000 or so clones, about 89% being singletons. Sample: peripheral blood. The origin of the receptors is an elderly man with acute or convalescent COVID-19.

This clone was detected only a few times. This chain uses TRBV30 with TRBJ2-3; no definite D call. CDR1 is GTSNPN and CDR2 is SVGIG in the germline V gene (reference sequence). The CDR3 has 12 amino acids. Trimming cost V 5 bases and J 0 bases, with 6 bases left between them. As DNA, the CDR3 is TGTGCCTGGGGCCTAAGCACAGATACGCAGTATTTT. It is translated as CAWGLSTDTQYF.

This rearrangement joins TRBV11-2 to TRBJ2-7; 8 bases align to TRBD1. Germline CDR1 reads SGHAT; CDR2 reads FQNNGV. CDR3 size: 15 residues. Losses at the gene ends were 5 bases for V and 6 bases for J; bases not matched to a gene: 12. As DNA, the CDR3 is TGTGCCAGCAGCGTGGACAGGGCACCCCTTGGCGAGCAGTACTTC. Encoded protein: CASSVDRAPLGEQYF.

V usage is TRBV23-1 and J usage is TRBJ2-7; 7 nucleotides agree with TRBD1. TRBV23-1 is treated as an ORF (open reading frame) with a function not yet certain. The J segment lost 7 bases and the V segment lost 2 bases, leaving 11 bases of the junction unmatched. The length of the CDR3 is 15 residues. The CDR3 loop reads CASSQGEGGLGEQYF. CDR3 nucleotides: TGCGCCAGCAGTCAAGGGGAAGGGGGCCTCGGGGAGCAGTACTTC.

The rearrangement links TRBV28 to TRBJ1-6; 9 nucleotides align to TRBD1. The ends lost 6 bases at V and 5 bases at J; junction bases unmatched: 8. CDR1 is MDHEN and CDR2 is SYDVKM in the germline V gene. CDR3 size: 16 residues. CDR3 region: CASSSGQGTNNSPLHF. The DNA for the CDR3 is TGTGCCAGCAGCTCGGGACAGGGTACAAATAATTCACCCCTCCACTTT.

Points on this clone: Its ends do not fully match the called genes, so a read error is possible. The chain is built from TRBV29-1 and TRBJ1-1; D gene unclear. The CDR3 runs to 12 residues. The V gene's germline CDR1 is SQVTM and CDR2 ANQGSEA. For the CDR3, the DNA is TGCAGCGCTGAAGTAGGAGGAACTGAAGCTTTCTTT. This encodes CSAEVGGTEAFF.

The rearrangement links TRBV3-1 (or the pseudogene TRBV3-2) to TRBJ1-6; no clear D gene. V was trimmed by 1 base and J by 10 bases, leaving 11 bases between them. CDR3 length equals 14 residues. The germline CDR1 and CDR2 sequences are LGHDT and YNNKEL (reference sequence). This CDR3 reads CASSQVEGNSPLHF. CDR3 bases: TGTGCCAGCAGCCAAGTAGAGGGAAACTCACCCCTCCACTTT.

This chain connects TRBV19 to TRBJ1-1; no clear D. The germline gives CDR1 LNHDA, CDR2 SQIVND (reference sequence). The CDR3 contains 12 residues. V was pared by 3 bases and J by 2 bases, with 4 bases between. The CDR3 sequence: CASSMANTEAFF. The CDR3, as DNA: TGTGCCAGTAGTATGGCTAACACTGAAGCTTTCTTT.

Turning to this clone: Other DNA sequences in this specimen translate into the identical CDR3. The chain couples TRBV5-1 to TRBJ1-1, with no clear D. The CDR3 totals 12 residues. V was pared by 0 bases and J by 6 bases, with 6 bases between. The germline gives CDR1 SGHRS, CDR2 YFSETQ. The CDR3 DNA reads TGCGCCAGCAGCTTGGCAGGCTCTGAAGCTTTCTTT. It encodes CASSLAGSEAFF.